These T cell receptor beta chains were read from a single sample in a study of blood T cell repertoires in COVID-19. Clones were sequenced by immunoSEQ multiplex PCR, and TCRdb holds only the in-frame ones, with some missing. This table holds fewer than 350,000 clones, approximately 81% found once. Sequences were obtained from PBMCs or T cells enriched from blood (not recorded which). All receptors derive from a woman younger than 45 who had been exposed to COVID-19. Both conserved end residues are part of each CDR3. The D gene is left open where the match is weak. Clone sizes are given selectively: once, few, many, or a class where the clone is expanded.

v_gene,abundance,j_gene,d_gene,CDR3aa,CDR3nt
TRBV6-1,.,TRBJ2-3,.,CASSDPNRGTDTQYF,TGTGCCAGCAGTGATCCTAACAGGGGCACAGATACGCAGTATTTT
TRBV19,.,TRBJ2-5,.,CASTPRREVGETQYF,TGTGCCAGTACCCCGCGGAGGGAGGTCGGGGAGACCCAGTACTTC
TRBV9,.,TRBJ2-6,.,CASSFGGATSGANVLTF,TGTGCCAGCAGCTTCGGAGGAGCGACCTCTGGGGCCAACGTCCTGACTTTC
TRBV6-5,.,TRBJ1-2,TRBD1,CASSSGTGNGYTF,TGTGCCAGCAGCTCCGGGACAGGGAATGGCTACACCTTC
TRBV28,.,TRBJ1-1,.,CASSLWGARYTEAFF,TGTGCCAGCAGTTTATGGGGGGCGCGATACACTGAAGCTTTCTTT
TRBV6-2/TRBV6-3,.,TRBJ1-3,.,CASSWRQAAGNTIYF,TGTGCCAGCAGCTGGAGACAGGCGGCTGGAAACACCATATATTTT
TRBV10-3,.,TRBJ2-3,TRBD2,CAISERSGGATDTQYF,TGTGCCATCAGTGAGAGAAGCGGGGGGGCCACAGATACGCAGTATTTT
TRBV7-2,once,TRBJ2-3,TRBD2,CASSPGLAADTQYF,TGTGCCAGCAGTCCGGGACTAGCCGCAGATACGCAGTATTTT
TRBV30,.,TRBJ2-3,TRBD1,CAWRQGSTDTQYF,TGTGCCTGGAGACAGGGGAGCACAGATACGCAGTATTTT
TRBV7-9,.,TRBJ2-2,.,CASSLDKTGELFF,TGTGCCAGCAGCTTAGATAAGACAGGGGAGCTGTTTTTT
TRBV11-2,.,TRBJ2-7,.,CASSLDGGSFYEQYF,TGTGCCAGCAGCTTAGATGGAGGATCTTTCTACGAGCAGTACTTC
TRBV3-1/TRBV3-2,.,TRBJ2-7,.,CASARGDVSYEQYF,TGTGCCAGCGCCAGGGGGGATGTGAGCTACGAGCAGTACTTC
TRBV7-2,.,TRBJ2-3,.,CASSLSRDTDTQYF,TGTGCCAGCAGCTTGTCCAGGGACACAGATACGCAGTATTTT
TRBV6-6,.,TRBJ2-7,.,CASSYESLTYEQYF,TGTGCCAGCAGTTACGAGAGCCTCACCTACGAGCAGTACTTC
TRBV9,.,TRBJ2-1,TRBD2,CASSVEDGGFNEQFF,TGTGCCAGCAGCGTAGAAGACGGGGGGTTCAATGAGCAGTTCTTC
TRBV6-2/TRBV6-3,.,TRBJ2-7,.,CASSYGAAPFPYEQYF,TGTGCCAGCAGTTACGGGGCAGCTCCTTTCCCTTACGAGCAGTACTTC
TRBV6-1,.,TRBJ1-5,.,CASSEFRGGDQPQHF,TGTGCCAGCAGTGAATTTAGGGGGGGTGATCAGCCCCAGCATTTT
TRBV6-1,.,TRBJ2-2,TRBD1,CASSETRGPTGELFF,TGTGCCAGCAGTGAAACCAGGGGGCCCACCGGGGAGCTGTTTTTT